These 26 T cell receptor beta chains share one sample of origin, sequenced in a study of beta chain features in type 1 diabetes. The sequenced template was cDNA made from the entire isolated RNA. Data came from immunoSEQ multiplex PCR; TCRdb stores just in-frame clones and leaves some out. The table includes around 250,000 clones, about 14% detected once. The sample consisted of naive CD4+ T cells from blood. The receptors were gathered from a middle-aged woman in good health.

This clone was seen more than once but under ten times. J is TRBJ2-3 and V is TRBV18; no definite D call. Trimming removed 0 bases at V and 0 bases at J, with 10 bases between. This CDR3 is 16 amino acids long. Germline assignment: CDR1 KGHSH and CDR2 LQKENI. DNA for the CDR3: TGTGCCAGCTCACCACCGGTTACCTATAGCACAGATACGCAGTATTTT. As protein: CASSPPVTYSTDTQYF.

The J gene is TRBJ1-1, the V gene TRBV27; D uncertain. Trimming pared 5 bases from V and 3 bases from J, leaving 10 bases between. Germline values: CDR1 MNHEY, CDR2 SMNVEV (reference sequence). The length of the CDR3 is 13 residues. CDR3 bases: TGTGCCAGCAGTCTTGTAGTTGACACTGAAGCTTTCTTT. As protein: CASSLVVDTEAFF.

This clone occurred a few times. This chain links TRBV2 with TRBJ1-5; D remains ambiguous. Germline V CDR1 and CDR2: SNHLY, FYNNEI. The CDR3 runs to 14 residues. Trimming took off 6 bases at V and 0 bases at J, with 9 bases between the two ends. The CDR3, as DNA: TGTGCCAGCAGGGAGAGATATAGCAATCAGCCCCAGCATTTT. It encodes CASRERYSNQPQHF.

The rearrangement uses TRBV18 and TRBJ1-2; no reliable D call. Trimming stripped 3 bases from V and 4 bases from J, with 15 bases between. This CDR3 is 15 amino acids long. The V gene's germline CDR1 is KGHSH and CDR2 LQKENI. CDR3 DNA sequence: TGTGCCAGCTCACCGGGCTCAGTGGTTTTCTATGGCTACACCTTC. The encoded protein is CASSPGSVVFYGYTF.

This clone came up a few times. The chain joins TRBV13 to TRBJ2-7, with TRBD2 matching over 8 bases. V shed 3 bases and J 7 bases; nucleotides not matched to a gene: 17. CDR3 length equals 17 residues. The V gene's germline CDR1 is PRHDT and CDR2 FYEKMQ (reference sequence). CDR3 amino acids: CASSLGRTAGGTVEQYF. For the CDR3, the DNA is TGTGCCAGCAGCTTGGGCCGAACGGCGGGGGGAACGGTGGAGCAGTACTTC. The whole variable domain, remainder taken from reference TRBV13 and TRBJ2-7, is AAGVIQSPRHLIKEKRETATLKCYPIPRHDTVYWYQQGPGQDPQFLISFYEKMQSDKGSIPDRFSAQQFSDYHSELNMSSLELGDSALYFCASSLGRTAGGTVEQYFGPGTRLTVT.

This clone has just a few counts. This chain joins TRBV7-9 and TRBJ2-1, with 8 bases lining up with TRBD2. This CDR3 contains 14 residues. CDR1 and CDR2 (germline): SEHNR, FQNEAQ (reference sequence). V lost 3 bases and J lost 8; bases outside the gene matches: 6. Here the CDR3 DNA reads TGTGCCAGCAGCTTTACCGGGGGGGCCGATGAGCAGTTCTTC. It translates to CASSFTGGADEQFF.

This clone was detected only a few times. DNA for the CDR3: TGTGCCACCGGAGTTCCAGGGGGCATCCGAAGTAATCCTTTCTTT. Its translation: CATGVPGGIRSNPFF. This sequence joins TRBV19 and TRBJ1-1; 8 nucleotides line up with TRBD1. J lost 12 bases, V lost 10 bases, and 22 bases had no gene match. CDR3 length equals 15 residues. CDR1 and CDR2 from the germline V gene are LNHDA and SQIVND (reference sequence).

Comments on this clone: Different DNA sequences within this sample yield the same CDR3. The chain uses TRBV20-1 and TRBJ2-1; D uncertain. Trimming took 3 bases from V and 7 from J, leaving 4 bases between them. The CDR3 totals 10 residues. Germline V lookup: CDR1 DFQATT, CDR2 SNEGSKA (reference sequence). The CDR3 DNA reads TGCAGTGCTAGCTTGAATGAGCAGTTCTTC. Amino acid sequence: CSASLNEQFF.

Only a few counts were recorded for this clone. At one end, the junction sequence differs from germline, possibly due to a read error. This CDR3 is CAISEAPGQDNF. CDR3 DNA: TGTGCCATCAGTGAGGCGCCGGGACAGGACAACTTC. The chain combines TRBV10-3 with TRBJ2-7; TRBD1 aligns across 8 bases. The CDR3 is made up of 12 amino acids. CDR1 is ENHRY, CDR2 SYGVKD, per germline.

The chain has TRBV18 and TRBJ2-7; D is unresolved. The CDR3 contains 14 residues. Germline loops: CDR1 KGHSH, CDR2 LQKENI. V was clipped by 3 bases and J by 0 bases, with 9 bases between them. In DNA, the CDR3 is TGTGCCAGCTCACCGCAGGAAAACTCCTACGAGCAGTACTTC. Amino acid sequence: CASSPQENSYEQYF.

This clone turned up a few times. This rearrangement joins TRBV11-2 to TRBJ2-1, with TRBD2 identical over 8 bases. The CDR3 spans 14 residues. With 10 bases clipped from V and 4 bases from J, the junction kept 9 bases outside the gene matches. The germline V gene encodes CDR1 SGHAT and CDR2 FQNNGV. The CDR3 protein is CAIGGGGSYNEQFF. CDR3 nucleotide sequence: TGTGCCATTGGGGGCGGGGGGTCATACAATGAGCAGTTCTTC.

The rearrangement joins TRBV11-1 to TRBJ2-1, with 7 bases that match TRBD1. With V trimmed by 1 base and J by 0 bases, 3 bases remained unmatched. Germline V gene data show CDR1 as SGHAT and CDR2 as FQDESV (reference sequence). The CDR3 loop spans 16 amino acids. The CDR3 loop reads CASSLVTGSSYNEQFF. The DNA for the CDR3 is TGTGCCAGCAGCTTAGTGACAGGGAGCTCCTACAATGAGCAGTTCTTC.

This clone turned up a few times. The V call is TRBV10-1, the J call TRBJ2-2; 8 positions match TRBD2. The germline gives CDR1 WNHNN, CDR2 SYGVQD (reference sequence). CDR3 size: 16 residues. The J segment lost 3 bases and the V segment lost 6 bases, leaving 9 bases of the junction unmatched. The CDR3 protein is CASSARTSRYTGELFF. Here the CDR3 DNA reads TGCGCCAGCAGCGCCAGGACTAGCCGGTACACCGGGGAGCTGTTTTTT.

The V call is TRBV7-2, the J call TRBJ1-5, with D unclear. V was pared by 1 base and J by 2 bases, with 9 bases between. The CDR3 consists of 15 residues. The germline gives CDR1 SGHTA, CDR2 FQGNSA. The CDR3 sequence is CASSLEPGGNQPQHF. CDR3 in DNA: TGTGCCAGCAGCTTAGAACCCGGGGGCAATCAGCCCCAGCATTTT.

This sequence joins TRBV10-3 and TRBJ2-3; D remains unclear. Trimming took off 4 bases at V and 2 bases at J, with 10 bases between the two ends. CDR3 size: 14 residues. Germline V gives CDR1 ENHRY, CDR2 SYGVKD. DNA of the CDR3: TGTGCCATCAGTGGGCAGCGAGTCACAGATACGCAGTATTTT. Translation: CAISGQRVTDTQYF.

CDR3 in DNA: TGTGCCAGCAGTGAAGCGCTTCTCCTACTCACTGAAGCTTTCTTT. This encodes CASSEALLLLTEAFF. The rearrangement joins TRBV2 to TRBJ1-1, with D unclear. Germline CDR1 and CDR2: SNHLY and FYNNEI. The CDR3 has 15 amino acids. The germline V and J ends were trimmed by 0 bases and 4 bases, with 12 bases remaining between them.

The chain couples TRBV2 to TRBJ1-6, with 10 bases identical to TRBD1. Losses at the gene ends were 2 bases for V and 5 bases for J; bases not matched to a gene: 15. Germline CDR1 is SNHLY and CDR2 is FYNNEI. The CDR3 spans 20 residues. The CDR3 region is CASSERAGTGEASNNSPLHF. Here the CDR3 DNA reads TGTGCCAGCAGTGAAAGGGCCGGGACAGGGGAGGCTAGTAATAATTCACCCCTCCACTTT.

The chain uses TRBV7-2 and TRBJ1-2; D gene ambiguous. The CDR3 runs to 15 residues. V lost 7 bases, J lost 1 base, and 16 bases lay in between. Germline V lookup: CDR1 SGHTA, CDR2 FQGNSA. Here the CDR3 DNA reads TGTGCCAGCACGGCAAGTACCAGCGTTAACTATGGCTACACCTTC. Its translation is CASTASTSVNYGYTF.

The table lists this clone with a few counts. The rearrangement joins TRBV7-2 to TRBJ2-7; TRBD2 matches 12 bases. CDR3 length: 15 residues. The J segment lost 6 bases and the V segment lost 2 bases, leaving 5 bases of the junction unmatched. Germline V CDR1 and CDR2: SGHTA, FQGNSA. In DNA form, the CDR3 reads TGTGCCAGCAGCTTACAGCTAGCGGGGGGGGTCGAGCAGTACTTC. As protein: CASSLQLAGGVEQYF.

The sample holds many counts of this clone. This sequence joins TRBV7-9 and TRBJ1-1; 7 positions match TRBD1. The J segment lost 11 bases and the V segment lost 3 bases, leaving 6 bases of the junction unmatched. The CDR3 consists of 12 residues. The germline gives CDR1 SEHNR, CDR2 FQNEAQ (reference sequence). The DNA for the CDR3 is TGTGCCAGCAGCTTTGACAGGGTGAGGGCTTTCTTT. It translates to CASSFDRVRAFF.

The V call is TRBV2, the J call TRBJ1-1; D remains unclear. V was pared by 5 bases and J by 4 bases, with 14 bases between. The CDR3 spans 14 residues. The germline CDR1 and CDR2 sequences are SNHLY and FYNNEI. This chain's CDR3 is CASSREVGGTEAFF. CDR3 coding DNA: TGTGCCAGCAGTAGGGAGGTGGGAGGCACTGAAGCTTTCTTT.

This clone has more than one count but fewer than ten. The chain links TRBV5-1 to TRBJ2-7; 7 positions agree with TRBD2. Germline V gene data show CDR1 as SGHRS and CDR2 as YFSETQ. CDR3 size: 13 residues. The V gene end was trimmed by 0 bases and the J gene end by 6 bases; junction bases not matched to a gene: 3. CDR3 DNA sequence: TGCGCCAGCAGCTTGGGGGGGGGTCCCGAGCAGTACTTC. This codes for CASSLGGGPEQYF.

Concerning this clone itself: The same CDR3 arises from other DNA sequences in this sample as well. The rearrangement links TRBV6-6 to TRBJ1-3, with 8 bases aligning to TRBD1. V was clipped by 6 bases and J by 3 bases; unmatched bases: 7. Germline values: CDR1 MNHNY, CDR2 SVGAGI (reference sequence). The CDR3 runs to 15 residues. Written as DNA, the CDR3 is TGTGCCAGCAGGTCCACAGGGGGTCATGGAAACACCATATATTTT. The encoded protein is CASRSTGGHGNTIYF.

The table lists this clone with a few counts. The V call is TRBV7-9, the J call TRBJ2-5, with no clear D. Germline assignment: CDR1 SEHNR and CDR2 FQNEAQ (reference sequence). The ends were cut back, 5 bases at V and 1 base at J, with 5 bases in the middle. This CDR3 is 12 amino acids long. CDR3 sequence: CASSTIQETQYF. DNA for the CDR3: TGTGCCAGCAGCACTATCCAAGAGACCCAGTACTTC. The variable domain in full, with the rest retrieved from reference TRBV7-9 and TRBJ2-5, is DTGVSQNPRHKITKRGQNVTFRCDPISEHNRLYWYRQTLGQGPEFLTYFQNEAQLEKSRLLSDRFSAERPKGSFSTLEIQRTEQGDSAMYLCASSTIQETQYFGPGTRLLVL.

The rearrangement uses TRBV4-1 and TRBJ2-3, with 12 nucleotides matching TRBD2. V was clipped by 0 bases and J by 2 bases; unmatched bases: 6. This CDR3 has 18 residues. Germline V lookup: CDR1 MGHRA, CDR2 YSYEKL. CDR3 sequence reads: CASSQDSRLAGATDTQYF. The CDR3 DNA follows: TGCGCCAGCAGCCAAGATTCGAGACTAGCGGGGGCCACAGATACGCAGTATTTT.

This clone occurred a few times. This chain joins TRBV5-1 and TRBJ2-2; a weak D match, TRBD1 (6 bases). Per the germline V gene, CDR1 is SGHRS and CDR2 is YFSETQ. The ends were cut back, 4 bases at V and 5 bases at J, with 12 bases in the middle. The CDR3 is made up of 14 amino acids. The CDR3 region has the DNA TGCGCCAGCAGCCCGTTACAGGGAACCGGGGAGCTGTTTTTT. The encoded protein is CASSPLQGTGELFF.